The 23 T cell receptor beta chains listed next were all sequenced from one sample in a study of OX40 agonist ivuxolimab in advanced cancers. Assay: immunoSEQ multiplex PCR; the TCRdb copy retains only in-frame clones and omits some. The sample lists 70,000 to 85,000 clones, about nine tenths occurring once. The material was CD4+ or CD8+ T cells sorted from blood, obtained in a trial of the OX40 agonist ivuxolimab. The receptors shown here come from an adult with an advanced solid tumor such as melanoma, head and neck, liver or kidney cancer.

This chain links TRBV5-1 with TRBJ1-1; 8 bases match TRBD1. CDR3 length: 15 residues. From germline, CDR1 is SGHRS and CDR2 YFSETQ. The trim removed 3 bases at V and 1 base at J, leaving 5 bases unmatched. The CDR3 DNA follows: TGCGCCAGCAGCTGGCAGGGGGCTGGGAACACTGAAGCTTTCTTT. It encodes CASSWQGAGNTEAFF.

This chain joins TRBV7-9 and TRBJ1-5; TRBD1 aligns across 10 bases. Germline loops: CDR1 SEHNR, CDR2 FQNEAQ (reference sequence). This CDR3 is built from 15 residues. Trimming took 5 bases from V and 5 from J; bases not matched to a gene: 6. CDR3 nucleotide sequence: TGTGCCAGCAGCCGGGGGGACAGGGGCTATCAGCCCCAGCATTTT. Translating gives CASSRGDRGYQPQHF.

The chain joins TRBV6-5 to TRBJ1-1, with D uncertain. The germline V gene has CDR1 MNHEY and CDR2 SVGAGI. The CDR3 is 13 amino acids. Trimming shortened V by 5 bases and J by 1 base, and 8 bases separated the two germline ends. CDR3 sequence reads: CASSRTTNTEAFF. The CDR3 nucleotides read TGTGCCAGCAGTCGAACGACGAACACTGAAGCTTTCTTT.

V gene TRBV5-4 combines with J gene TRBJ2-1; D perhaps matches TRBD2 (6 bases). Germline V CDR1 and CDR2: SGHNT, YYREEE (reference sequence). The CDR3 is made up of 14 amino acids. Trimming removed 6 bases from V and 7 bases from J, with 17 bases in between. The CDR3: CASTSEPLANEQFF. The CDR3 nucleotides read TGTGCCAGCACCTCCGAACCCCTAGCGAATGAGCAGTTCTTC.

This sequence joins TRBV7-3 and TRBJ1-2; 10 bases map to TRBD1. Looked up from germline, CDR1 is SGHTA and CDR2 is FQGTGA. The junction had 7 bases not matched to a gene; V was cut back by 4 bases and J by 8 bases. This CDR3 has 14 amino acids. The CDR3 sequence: CASSSETGQGGYTF. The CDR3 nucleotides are TGTGCCAGCAGCTCCGAGACGGGACAGGGGGGCTACACCTTC.

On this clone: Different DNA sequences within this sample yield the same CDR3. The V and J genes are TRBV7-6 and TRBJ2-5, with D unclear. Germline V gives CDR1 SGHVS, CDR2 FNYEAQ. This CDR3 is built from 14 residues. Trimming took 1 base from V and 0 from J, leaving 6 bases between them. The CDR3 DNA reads TGTGCCAGCAGCTTAGGTACAAACCAAGAGACCCAGTACTTC. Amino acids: CASSLGTNQETQYF.

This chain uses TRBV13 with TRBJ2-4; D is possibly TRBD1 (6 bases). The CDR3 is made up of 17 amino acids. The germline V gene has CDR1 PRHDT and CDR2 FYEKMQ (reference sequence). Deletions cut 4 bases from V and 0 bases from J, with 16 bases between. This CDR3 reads CASSYRQASLAKNIQYF. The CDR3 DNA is TGTGCCAGCAGCTACCGACAGGCGTCACTAGCCAAAAACATTCAGTACTTC.

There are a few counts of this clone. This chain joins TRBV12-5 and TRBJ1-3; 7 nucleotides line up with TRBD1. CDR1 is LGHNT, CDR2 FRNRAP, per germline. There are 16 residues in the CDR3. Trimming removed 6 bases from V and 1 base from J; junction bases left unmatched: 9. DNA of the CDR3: TGTGCTAGTGGCCGCAACAGGGGCCTGTCTGGAAACACCATATATTTT. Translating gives CASGRNRGLSGNTIYF.

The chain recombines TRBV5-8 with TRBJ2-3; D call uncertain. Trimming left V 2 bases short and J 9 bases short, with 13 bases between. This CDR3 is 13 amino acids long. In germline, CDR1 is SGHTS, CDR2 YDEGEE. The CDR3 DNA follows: TGTGCCAGCAGCTTTTCTGCCGGGCGGACGCAGTATTTT. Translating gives CASSFSAGRTQYF. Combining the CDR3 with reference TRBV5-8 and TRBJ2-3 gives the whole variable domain EAGVTQSPTHLIKTRGQQATLRCSPISGHTSVYWYQQALGLGLQFLLWYDEGEERNRGNFPPRFSGRQFPNYSSELNVNALELEDSALYLCASSFSAGRTQYFGPGTRLTVL.

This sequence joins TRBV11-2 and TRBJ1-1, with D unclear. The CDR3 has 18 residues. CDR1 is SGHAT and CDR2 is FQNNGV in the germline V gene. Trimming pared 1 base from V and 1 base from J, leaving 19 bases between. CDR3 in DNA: TGTGCCAGCAGCTTAGGCCTAAGGACGGGATGGAGGAACACTGAAGCTTTCTTT. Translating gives CASSLGLRTGWRNTEAFF.

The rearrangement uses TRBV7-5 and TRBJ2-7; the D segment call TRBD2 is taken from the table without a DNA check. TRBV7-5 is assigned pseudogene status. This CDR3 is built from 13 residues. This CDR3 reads CARSCRSSYEQYF. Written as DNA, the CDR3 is TGTGCCAGAAGCTGTCGGAGCAGCTACGAGCAGTACTTC.

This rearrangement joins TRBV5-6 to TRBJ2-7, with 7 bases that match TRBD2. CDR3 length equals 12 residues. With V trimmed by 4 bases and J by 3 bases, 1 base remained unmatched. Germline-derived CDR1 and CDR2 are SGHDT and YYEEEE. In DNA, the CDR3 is TGTGCCAGCAGCCGGGGGGACTACGAGCAGTACTTC. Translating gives CASSRGDYEQYF.

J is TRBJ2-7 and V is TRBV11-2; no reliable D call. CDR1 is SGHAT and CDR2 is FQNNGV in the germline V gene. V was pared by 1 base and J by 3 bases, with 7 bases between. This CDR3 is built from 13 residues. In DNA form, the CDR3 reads TGTGCCAGCAGCTTAGTAGCTAGCTACGAGCAGTACTTC. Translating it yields CASSLVASYEQYF.

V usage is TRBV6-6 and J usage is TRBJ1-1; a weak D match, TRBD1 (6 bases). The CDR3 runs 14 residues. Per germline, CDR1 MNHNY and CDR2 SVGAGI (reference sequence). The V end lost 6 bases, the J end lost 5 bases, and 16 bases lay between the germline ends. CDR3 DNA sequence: TGTGCCAGCAGCCCCACACAGGGAGGGACTGAAGCTTTCTTT. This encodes CASSPTQGGTEAFF.

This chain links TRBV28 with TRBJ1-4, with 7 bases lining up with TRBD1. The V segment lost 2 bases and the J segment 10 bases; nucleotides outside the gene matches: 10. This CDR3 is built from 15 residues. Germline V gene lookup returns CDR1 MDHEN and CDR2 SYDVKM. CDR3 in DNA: TGTGCCAGCAGTTTAAGGGGGCCCCAGCGGGGAAAACTGTTTTTT. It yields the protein CASSLRGPQRGKLFF.

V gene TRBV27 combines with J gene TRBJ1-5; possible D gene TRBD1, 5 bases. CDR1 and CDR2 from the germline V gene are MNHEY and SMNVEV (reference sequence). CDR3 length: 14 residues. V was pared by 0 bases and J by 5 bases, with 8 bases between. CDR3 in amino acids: CASSLSQGYQPQHF. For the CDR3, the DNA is TGTGCCAGCAGTTTATCGCAGGGTTATCAGCCCCAGCATTTT.

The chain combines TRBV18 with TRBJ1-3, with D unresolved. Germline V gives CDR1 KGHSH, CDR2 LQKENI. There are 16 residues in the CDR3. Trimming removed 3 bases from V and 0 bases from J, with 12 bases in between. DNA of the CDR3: TGTGCCAGCTCACCGTCGGCCGCCGACTCTGGAAACACCATATATTTT. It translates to CASSPSAADSGNTIYF.

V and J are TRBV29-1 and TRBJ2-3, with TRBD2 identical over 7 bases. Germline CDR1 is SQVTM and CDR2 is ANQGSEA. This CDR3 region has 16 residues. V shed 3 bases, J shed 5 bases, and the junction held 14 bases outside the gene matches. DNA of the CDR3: TGCAGCGTTGAGAACGGGCGAGAACTAGCGAGAGATACGCAGTATTTT. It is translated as CSVENGRELARDTQYF.

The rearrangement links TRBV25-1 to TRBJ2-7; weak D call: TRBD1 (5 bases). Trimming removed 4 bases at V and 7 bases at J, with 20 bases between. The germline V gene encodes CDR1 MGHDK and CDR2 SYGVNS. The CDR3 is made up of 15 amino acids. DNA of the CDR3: TGTGCCAGCAGTGCCGACAGCTTGGGTGTCTGGGAGCAGTACTTC. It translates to CASSADSLGVWEQYF.

The CDR3, as DNA: TGTGCCAGCAGCTTGCAGGGGGCGCATGGCTACACCTTC. Residues: CASSLQGAHGYTF. V usage is TRBV5-6 and J usage is TRBJ1-2, with 8 bases identical to TRBD1. Germline-derived CDR1 and CDR2 are SGHDT and YYEEEE. The CDR3 is made up of 13 amino acids. Trimming cost V 1 base and J 6 bases; bases outside gene matches: 2.

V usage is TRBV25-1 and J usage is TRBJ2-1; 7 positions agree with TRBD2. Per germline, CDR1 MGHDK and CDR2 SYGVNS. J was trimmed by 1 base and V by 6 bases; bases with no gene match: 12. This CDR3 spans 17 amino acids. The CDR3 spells CASSPTGGSPSYNEQFF. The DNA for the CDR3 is TGTGCCAGCAGCCCGACGGGCGGGAGCCCTTCCTACAATGAGCAGTTCTTC.

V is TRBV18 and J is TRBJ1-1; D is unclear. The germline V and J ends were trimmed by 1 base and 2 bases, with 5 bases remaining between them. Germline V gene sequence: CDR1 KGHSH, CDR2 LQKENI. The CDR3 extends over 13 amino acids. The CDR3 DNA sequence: TGTGCCAGCTCACCACTAAAAAACACTGAAGCTTTCTTT. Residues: CASSPLKNTEAFF.

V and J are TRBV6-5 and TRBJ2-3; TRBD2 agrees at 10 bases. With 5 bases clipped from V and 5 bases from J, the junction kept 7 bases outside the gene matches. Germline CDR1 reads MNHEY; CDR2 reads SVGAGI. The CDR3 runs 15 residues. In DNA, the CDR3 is TGTGCCAGCAGTGGGACTAGCGTTGGGGTAGATACGCAGTATTTT. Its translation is CASSGTSVGVDTQYF.